The 26 T cell receptor beta chains presented below share a single source sample, sequenced in a study of cytomegalovirus exposure and HLA in healthy donors. Measured with immunoSEQ multiplex PCR; TCRdb has only the in-frame clones, and not every one. Of 300,000 to 400,000 clones in the sample, more than 80% were seen once. The sequencing sample was made of PBMCs. Receptor source: a woman younger than 35 in good health and CMV-seronegative.

DNA for the CDR3: TGTGCCAGCAGCTTTAGGGGCCATAACAATCAGCCCCAGCATTTT. Translation: CASSFRGHNNQPQHF. The chain links TRBV7-2 to TRBJ1-5, with D possibly TRBD1 on 5 matching bases. Per the germline V gene, CDR1 is SGHTA and CDR2 is FQGNSA. Trimming shortened V by 3 bases and J by 3 bases, and 12 bases separated the two germline ends. This CDR3 has 15 amino acids. The full variable domain, completed using reference TRBV7-2 and TRBJ1-5, is GAGVSQSPSNKVTEKGKDVELRCDPISGHTALYWYRQSLGQGLEFLIYFQGNSAPDKSGLPSDRFSAERTGGSVSTLTIQRTQQEDSAVYLCASSFRGHNNQPQHFGDGTRLSIL.

The CDR3 here is CASSILPSGGIEQFF. Written as DNA, the CDR3 is TGTGCCAGTAGTATACTCCCTAGCGGAGGTATTGAGCAGTTCTTC. J is TRBJ2-1 and V is TRBV19; 7 nucleotides align to TRBD2. CDR1 is LNHDA, CDR2 SQIVND, per germline (reference sequence). This CDR3 comprises 15 residues. The ends lost 2 bases at V and 9 bases at J; junction bases unmatched: 10.

This clone was seen only a few times. The chain links TRBV6-5 to TRBJ2-3; the match to TRBD2 covers 8 bases. V lost 4 bases to trimming and J lost 5 bases; unmatched junction nucleotides: 5. The CDR3 runs 14 residues. The germline gives CDR1 MNHEY, CDR2 SVGAGI. This chain's CDR3 is CASSSSGGVDTQYF. The CDR3, as DNA: TGTGCCAGCAGTTCCAGCGGGGGCGTAGATACGCAGTATTTT.

The CDR3: CASSTGGPYNEQFF. The CDR3 region has the DNA TGTGCCAGCAGTACGGGAGGGCCCTACAATGAGCAGTTCTTC. The V and J genes are TRBV28 and TRBJ2-1; 8 nucleotides agree with TRBD2. The germline gives CDR1 MDHEN, CDR2 SYDVKM. The CDR3 totals 14 residues. With 5 bases clipped from V and 2 bases from J, the junction kept 2 bases outside the gene matches.

The gene calls are TRBV7-2 and TRBJ2-1; 8 nucleotides match TRBD2. Losses at the gene ends were 7 bases for V and 4 bases for J; bases not matched to a gene: 9. The germline V gene encodes CDR1 SGHTA and CDR2 FQGNSA. The CDR3 sequence is 15 residues long. The DNA of the CDR3 is TGTGCCAGCACCGTTAGCGGGACCGCTTACAATGAGCAGTTCTTC. This translates into CASTVSGTAYNEQFF.

The rearrangement joins TRBV15 to TRBJ2-3; 7 nucleotides match TRBD1. Per the germline V gene, CDR1 is LNHNV and CDR2 is YYDKDF (reference sequence). This CDR3 has 17 amino acids. V lost 3 bases, J lost 4 bases, and 13 bases stayed unmatched. CDR3 nucleotides: TGTGCCACCAGCAGTCCAACCGACAGGGTAGCCCCAGATACGCAGTATTTT. Translated: CATSSPTDRVAPDTQYF.

This chain joins TRBV7-9 and TRBJ2-7; 10 nucleotides line up with TRBD1. V lost 5 bases and J lost 5; bases outside the gene matches: 9. The CDR3 is made up of 15 amino acids. The germline V gene has CDR1 SEHNR and CDR2 FQNEAQ (reference sequence). CDR3 residues: CASSPKGQGRHEQYF. The CDR3 bases are TGTGCCAGCAGCCCGAAGGGACAGGGGAGGCACGAGCAGTACTTC.

This chain joins TRBV10-2 and TRBJ2-1; tentative D call: TRBD1 (6 bases). The CDR3 sequence is 15 residues long. Germline lookup yields CDR1 WSHSY and CDR2 SAAADI. The V and J ends lost 6 bases and 0 bases respectively, with 12 bases between them. The DNA for the CDR3 is TGCGCCAGCAGGAGGACAGAAAGCTCCTACAATGAGCAGTTCTTC. Translating gives CASRRTESSYNEQFF.

V gene TRBV7-6 combines with J gene TRBJ2-5; weak D call: TRBD2 (5 bases). The germline V gene has CDR1 SGHVS and CDR2 FNYEAQ. Trimming took off 6 bases at V and 5 bases at J, with 22 bases between the two ends. The CDR3 spans 16 residues. The CDR3, as DNA: TGTGCCAGCAGGAACCCTTACAAGTTGGGCGGGGAGACCCAGTACTTC. It yields the protein CASRNPYKLGGETQYF.

This chain links TRBV4-1 with TRBJ2-7, with D maybe TRBD1 (6 bases). The V gene lost 0 bases and the J gene lost 5 bases, with 8 bases spanning the gap. The CDR3 is made up of 13 amino acids. Looked up from germline, CDR1 is MGHRA and CDR2 is YSYEKL. The CDR3 spells CASSQDYRDEQYF. The CDR3 bases are TGCGCCAGCAGCCAAGATTACAGGGACGAGCAGTACTTC.

The rearrangement joins TRBV7-9 to TRBJ2-2, with 9 bases fitting TRBD1. CDR1 SEHNR and CDR2 FQNEAQ come from the germline V gene (reference sequence). The CDR3 has 16 amino acids. J was trimmed by 6 bases and V by 5 bases; bases with no gene match: 10. The CDR3 DNA is TGTGCCAGCAGCGGTACCGGGACAGGGTACCCCGGGGAGCTGTTTTTT. As protein: CASSGTGTGYPGELFF.

CDR3 sequence (DNA): TGTGCCAGCAGTGACCCTAGCGGGGGCGGCGATGAGCAGTTCTTC. Amino acids: CASSDPSGGGDEQFF. The genes are TRBV6-1 and TRBJ2-1, with 10 bases identical to TRBD2. The V gene end was trimmed by 3 bases and the J gene end by 8 bases; junction bases not matched to a gene: 7. Per germline, CDR1 MNHNS and CDR2 SASEGT. CDR3 length: 15 residues.

The chain recombines TRBV27 with TRBJ1-4; a weak D match, TRBD1 (6 bases). The germline CDR1 and CDR2 sequences are MNHEY and SMNVEV (reference sequence). This CDR3 comprises 14 residues. Trimming shortened V by 3 bases and J by 8 bases, and 13 bases separated the two germline ends. The CDR3 DNA sequence: TGTGCCAGCAGTTTTTCCAGGGGCAGCGAAAAACTGTTTTTT. Amino acids: CASSFSRGSEKLFF.

The chain has TRBV7-9 and TRBJ2-3; perhaps TRBD1 as D (6 bases). Trimming took off 6 bases at V and 4 bases at J, with 17 bases between the two ends. The CDR3 runs 15 residues. CDR1 SEHNR and CDR2 FQNEAQ come from the germline V gene (reference sequence). CDR3 in DNA: TGTGCCAGCAGATACACAGGGTTTGTTGCAGATACGCAGTATTTT. Translation gives CASRYTGFVADTQYF.

The V call is TRBV27, the J call TRBJ1-5, with 9 positions matching TRBD1. V lost 8 bases and J lost 1; bases outside the gene matches: 12. Per the germline V gene, CDR1 is MNHEY and CDR2 is SMNVEV (reference sequence). The CDR3 totals 17 residues. The CDR3 DNA reads as TGTGCCAGCGGGGACTATGGGACAGGGATCAGCAATCAGCCCCAGCATTTT. Translated: CASGDYGTGISNQPQHF.

The V call is TRBV2, the J call TRBJ1-1; 12 nucleotides match TRBD1. Germline values: CDR1 SNHLY, CDR2 FYNNEI. The CDR3 contains 18 residues. The ends lost 6 bases at V and 4 bases at J; junction bases unmatched: 15. As DNA, the CDR3 is TGTGCCAGCAGACCCGGGACAGGGGGCATACGTTCGAGCACTGAAGCTTTCTTT. This encodes CASRPGTGGIRSSTEAFF.

This clone was found a few times. This rearrangement joins TRBV2 to TRBJ2-7; tentatively, D is TRBD2 (5 bases). Trimming took 7 bases from V and 11 from J, leaving 12 bases between them. The CDR3 runs to 10 residues. Germline CDR1 and CDR2: SNHLY and FYNNEI. The CDR3 DNA follows: TGTGCCAGCACCGCGGGCCAGGAGTACTTC. Residues: CASTAGQEYF.

The CDR3 is CASSLGGETGELFF. CDR3 nucleotides: TGTGCCAGCAGCTTAGGGGGGGAGACCGGGGAGCTGTTTTTT. J is TRBJ2-2 and V is TRBV7-8, with D maybe TRBD2 (6 bases). V was shortened by 1 base and J by 5 bases, with 8 bases between the two germline ends. Germline V gives CDR1 SGHVS, CDR2 FQNEAQ. This CDR3 is built from 14 residues.

The chain links TRBV6-1 to TRBJ2-1; 12 bases line up with TRBD2. There are 16 residues in the CDR3. CDR1 is MNHNS, CDR2 SASEGT, per germline. Trimming cost V 4 bases and J 7 bases; bases outside gene matches: 8. The CDR3 spells CASSASLAGGENEQFF. The CDR3 nucleotides are TGTGCCAGCAGTGCTTCCCTAGCGGGAGGGGAGAATGAGCAGTTCTTC.

The chain combines TRBV2 with TRBJ1-5; a weak D match, TRBD1 (6 bases). Between the trimmed V and J ends, which lost 1 base and 0 bases, there was a span of 25 bases. CDR1 and CDR2 (germline): SNHLY, FYNNEI. The CDR3 consists of 21 residues. The CDR3 region has the DNA TGTGCCAGCAGTGAAGGGGCAACTCGCCTACTAGGGGGATATAGCAATCAGCCCCAGCATTTT. Its translation is CASSEGATRLLGGYSNQPQHF. The variable domain in full, completed from reference TRBV2 and TRBJ1-5, reads EPEVTQTPSHQVTQMGQEVILRCVPISNHLYFYWYRQILGQKVEFLVSFYNNEISEKSEIFDDQFSVERPDGSNFTLKIRSTKLEDSAMYFCASSEGATRLLGGYSNQPQHFGDGTRLSIL.

The chain links TRBV19 to TRBJ2-3; 14 bases are a match to TRBD2. Per the germline V gene, CDR1 is LNHDA and CDR2 is SQIVND (reference sequence). This CDR3 region has 21 residues. Unmatched junction bases numbered 16, after V lost 3 bases and J lost 2 bases. CDR3 sequence reads: CASSIRVTGGLAGGYTDTQYF. DNA for the CDR3: TGTGCCAGTAGTATTCGGGTGACAGGAGGACTAGCGGGGGGCTACACAGATACGCAGTATTTT.

The chain carries TRBV19 and TRBJ2-3; TRBD1 matches at 11 bases. Losses at the gene ends were 4 bases for V and 4 bases for J; bases not matched to a gene: 4. This CDR3 region has 15 residues. Germline lookup yields CDR1 LNHDA and CDR2 SQIVND (reference sequence). Written as DNA, the CDR3 is TGTGCCAGTAGTAGGACAGGGGGCAAGTCAGATACGCAGTATTTT. Residues: CASSRTGGKSDTQYF.

The CDR3 DNA reads TGTGCCAGCAGGACAGGGGCAGCGGGAGGTTCTTACGAGCAGTACTTC. Translated, it gives CASRTGAAGGSYEQYF. This rearrangement joins TRBV28 to TRBJ2-7; a weak D match, TRBD2 (9 bases). The CDR3 covers 16 residues. The germline V gene encodes CDR1 MDHEN and CDR2 SYDVKM. The V gene lost 6 bases and the J gene lost 4 bases, with 22 bases spanning the gap.

This rearrangement joins TRBV5-1 to TRBJ2-1; 7 bases align to TRBD1. Trimming cost V 0 bases and J 12 bases; bases outside gene matches: 6. The CDR3 has 13 amino acids. Per germline, CDR1 SGHRS and CDR2 YFSETQ. The CDR3 here is CASSLELGTAQFF. In nucleotides, the CDR3 is TGCGCCAGCAGCTTGGAATTGGGGACAGCGCAGTTCTTC. Drawing the rest from reference TRBV5-1 and TRBJ2-1, the complete variable domain is KAGVTQTPRYLIKTRGQQVTLSCSPISGHRSVSWYQQTPGQGLQFLFEYFSETQRNKGNFPGRFSGRQFSNSRSEMNVSTLELGDSALYLCASSLELGTAQFFGPGTRLTVL.

This clone has more than one count but fewer than ten. The CDR3 reads CASSVTSLNEQFF. CDR3 DNA sequence: TGTGCCAGCAGCGTGACTAGCTTGAATGAGCAGTTCTTC. The genes are TRBV11-2 and TRBJ2-1; 7 nucleotides match TRBD2. The germline gives CDR1 SGHAT, CDR2 FQNNGV. The CDR3 loop spans 13 amino acids. V dropped 5 bases and J dropped 7; count of bases not matched to a gene: 5.

V gene TRBV27 combines with J gene TRBJ1-2, with a possible D match to TRBD1 (5 bases). This CDR3 has 14 amino acids. Trimming stripped 5 bases from V and 8 bases from J, with 18 bases between. Germline V gene data show CDR1 as MNHEY and CDR2 as SMNVEV (reference sequence). This chain's CDR3 is CASSLGRGSRGYTF. The DNA for the CDR3 is TGTGCCAGCAGTCTCGGACGGGGGAGCAGAGGCTACACCTTC.